Below, 18 T cell receptor beta chains from the same sample are listed, as sequenced in a study of T cells in women clearing cervical HPV infection. This table comes from immunoSEQ multiplex PCR, and its TCRdb copy is limited to in-frame clones, with some not included. With roughly 28,000 clones in the sample, the ten largest clones hold 2.5% to 3.5%. Source material: blood buffy coat. These receptors originate from a woman between 18 and 70 years old with a cervical HPV16 infection that either progressed to CIN3+ or cleared (not recorded which).

The DNA read from the CDR3 is TGTGCCAGTAGTATAGAGCTAGCCTGGTATGAG. Translation gives CASSIELAWYE. The full CDR3 protein is CASSIELAWYEQFF. The gene calls are TRBV19 and TRBJ2-1, with D tentatively TRBD2 (5 bases). The read terminates 3 residues before the CDR3 end, so the remaining end is supplied by the germline J gene. V gave up 0 bases and J gave up 8 bases, with 11 bases separating them. The CDR3 sequence is 14 residues long. CDR1 LNHDA and CDR2 SQIVND come from the germline V gene (reference sequence).

Comments on this clone: The CDR3 is cut off 3 residues early in the read; its end comes from the germline J gene. The chain links TRBV7-2 to TRBJ1-6, with D maybe TRBD1 (5 bases). The CDR3 has 14 amino acids. With 1 base removed from V and 5 bases from J, the gap between germline ends came to 6 bases. The germline V gene encodes CDR1 SGHTA and CDR2 FQGNSA. CDR3 DNA, as far as it was read: TGTGCCAGCAGCTTAGGGGGCCATAATTCACCC. Translation gives CASSLGGHNSP. The CDR3 in full is CASSLGGHNSPLHF. The whole variable domain, remainder taken from reference TRBV7-2 and TRBJ1-6, is GAGVSQSPSNKVTEKGKDVELRCDPISGHTALYWYRQSLGQGLEFLIYFQGNSAPDKSGLPSDRFSAERTGGSVSTLTIQRTQQEDSAVYLCASSLGGHNSPLHFGNGTRLTVT.

Regarding this clone: From the germline J gene comes the end of the CDR3, since the read stops 3 residues before it. The rearrangement uses TRBV18 and TRBJ2-1; weak D call: TRBD2 (5 bases). The CDR3 has 16 amino acids. V was clipped by 0 bases and J by 7 bases, with 16 bases between them. Germline CDR1 reads KGHSH; CDR2 reads LQKENI. CDR3 DNA (partial): TGTGCCAGCTCACCACCAGAAAGCGGAATGTGGAATGAG. Protein: CASSPPESGMWNE. In full, the CDR3 is CASSPPESGMWNEQFF.

As to this clone: The read halts 3 residues ahead of the CDR3 end, with the missing end drawn from the germline J gene. V and J are TRBV5-1 and TRBJ2-3; no clear D. V gave up 4 bases and J gave up 4 bases, with 10 bases separating them. The CDR3 is 13 residues long. The germline gives CDR1 SGHRS, CDR2 YFSETQ. CDR3 DNA (partial): TGCGCCAGCAGCCCCAGGTTGGCAGATACG. As protein: CASSPRLADT. Given in full, the CDR3 is CASSPRLADTQYF.

For this clone: The read stops 3 residues short of the end of the CDR3; the missing end is completed from the germline J gene. This chain joins TRBV20-1 and TRBJ2-5; TRBD2 aligns across 16 bases. J was trimmed by 5 bases and V by 1 base; bases with no gene match: 13. There are 19 residues in the CDR3. Germline values: CDR1 DFQATT, CDR2 SNEGSKA (reference sequence). The CDR3 reads CSARAGLAGGPRMSETQYF. Incomplete CDR3 DNA: TGCAGTGCTAGAGCGGGACTAGCGGGGGGGCCGCGAATGTCGGAGACC.

As for this clone: The CDR3 is cut off 3 residues early in the read; its end comes from the germline J gene. The rearrangement joins TRBV5-1 to TRBJ2-7; 11 nucleotides align to TRBD2. The V gene end was trimmed by 4 bases and the J gene end by 4 bases; junction bases not matched to a gene: 4. Germline V gives CDR1 SGHRS, CDR2 YFSETQ. CDR3 length: 14 residues. CDR3: CASSKGLAEYEQYF. The CDR3 bases that were read are TGCGCCAGCAGCAAGGGACTAGCGGAGTACGAG.

A remark on this clone: The read stops 3 residues short of the end of the CDR3; the missing end is completed from the germline J gene. The chain couples TRBV12-3 or TRBV12-4 to TRBJ1-5; a weak D match, TRBD1 (5 bases). The CDR3 sequence is 16 residues long. With 8 bases removed from V and 5 bases from J, the gap between germline ends came to 22 bases. Partial CDR3 DNA: TGTGCCAGCGCGTCCAGAGGGGCGAAGGCCCATCAGCCC. Its translation: CASASRGAKAHQP. The full CDR3 protein reads CASASRGAKAHQPQHF.

About this clone itself: Sequencing ends 3 residues short of the CDR3 end; the germline J gene provides the rest. The V call is TRBV6-2 or TRBV6-3, the J call TRBJ1-1; 7 bases are a match to TRBD1. Germline trimming cut 5 bases from V and 3 bases from J; bases unmatched to any gene: 12. In germline, CDR1 is MNHEY, CDR2 SVGEGT. CDR3 size: 16 residues. The CDR3 protein is CASSNYRGTWDTEAFF. The covered CDR3 bases are TGTGCCAGCAGTAACTACAGGGGAACGTGGGACACTGAA.

To note about this clone: The read terminates 3 residues ahead of where the CDR3 ends, so the germline J gene completes it. The chain combines TRBV7-9 with TRBJ1-5, with a tentative D call TRBD1 (5 bases). The V end was cut by 3 bases, the J end by 5 bases, with 14 bases between. Germline V gene lookup returns CDR1 SEHNR and CDR2 FQNEAQ (reference sequence). The CDR3 extends over 15 amino acids. The covered CDR3 bases are TGTGCCAGCAGCTTCAAGGGCCAGGGTCATCAGCCC. It yields the protein CASSFKGQGHQP. The CDR3 as a whole reads CASSFKGQGHQPQHF.

Notes on this clone: The read terminates 3 residues ahead of where the CDR3 ends, so the germline J gene completes it. J is TRBJ2-7 and V is TRBV5-4; D is perhaps TRBD1 (6 bases). The CDR3 is 12 residues long. CDR1 SGHNT and CDR2 YYREEE come from the germline V gene (reference sequence). Trimming stripped 4 bases from V and 6 bases from J, with 11 bases between. The part of the CDR3 DNA that was read is TGTGCCAGCAGCATGGACAGTGGCGAG. Protein product: CASSMDSGE. The whole CDR3 sequence is CASSMDSGEQYF.

A remark on this clone: Sequencing ends 3 residues short of the CDR3 end; the germline J gene provides the rest. The V and J genes are TRBV7-9 and TRBJ2-1, with unresolved D. The CDR3 extends over 11 amino acids. Between the trimmed V and J ends, which lost 5 bases and 5 bases, there was a span of 4 bases. CDR1 and CDR2 from the germline V gene are SEHNR and FQNEAQ (reference sequence). CDR3 bases read: TGTGCCAGCAGCACAAACAATGAG. Encoded protein: CASSTNNE. The CDR3, in full, reads CASSTNNEQFF.

On this clone: Read data end 3 residues before the CDR3 end; the end is taken from the germline J gene. V is TRBV20-1 and J is TRBJ2-5, with 7 nucleotides matching TRBD2. This CDR3 is 15 amino acids long. Unmatched junction bases numbered 9, after V lost 3 bases and J lost 2 bases. CDR1 is DFQATT and CDR2 is SNEGSKA in the germline V gene (reference sequence). The CDR3 is CSASVQRGPQETQYF. CDR3 DNA, as far as it was read: TGCAGTGCTAGTGTTCAGCGGGGACCACAAGAGACC.

On this clone: Read sequence stops 3 residues before the CDR3 end, and the germline J gene provides the missing end. The rearrangement uses TRBV2 and TRBJ2-7; TRBD1 might be the D (6 bases). Trimming removed 4 bases at V and 1 base at J, with 8 bases between. Germline V gene data show CDR1 as SNHLY and CDR2 as FYNNEI. This CDR3 has 13 residues. This CDR3 is CASSVRGSYEQYF. Partial CDR3 DNA: TGTGCCAGCAGTGTAAGGGGGTCCTACGAG. Complete variable domain (other parts from reference TRBV2 and TRBJ2-7): EPEVTQTPSHQVTQMGQEVILRCVPISNHLYFYWYRQILGQKVEFLVSFYNNEISEKSEIFDDQFSVERPDGSNFTLKIRSTKLEDSAMYFCASSVRGSYEQYFGPGTRLTVT.

As for this clone: The CDR3 end lies 3 residues beyond the end of the read and is filled in from the germline J gene. This sequence joins TRBV5-1 and TRBJ2-3, with a tentative D call TRBD1 (6 bases). V was cut by 4 bases and J by 2 bases, with 11 bases left in between. Germline V CDR1 and CDR2: SGHRS, YFSETQ. This CDR3 is built from 14 residues. CDR3 protein: CASSQRGSTDTQYF. The sequenced CDR3 bases are TGCGCCAGCAGCCAGAGGGGGTCCACAGATACG.

About this clone itself: Sequencing ends 3 residues short of the CDR3 end; the germline J gene provides the rest. The chain employs TRBV2 and TRBJ2-5; tentatively, D is TRBD1 (6 bases). V was cut by 5 bases and J by 0 bases, with 13 bases left in between. Germline V gives CDR1 SNHLY, CDR2 FYNNEI. The CDR3 is 15 amino acids. The CDR3 bases that were read are TGTGCCAGCAGTCCGACAGGCTTGTACCAAGAGACC. Encoded protein: CASSPTGLYQET. The whole CDR3 sequence reads CASSPTGLYQETQYF.

With respect to this clone: Read sequence stops 3 residues before the CDR3 end, and the germline J gene provides the missing end. The genes are TRBV19 and TRBJ2-2; 7 bases are a match to TRBD1. The CDR3 runs 14 residues. Germline V gives CDR1 LNHDA, CDR2 SQIVND (reference sequence). The V segment lost 8 bases and the J segment 5 bases; nucleotides outside the gene matches: 8. The DNA read from the CDR3 is TGTGCCAGTGCCGGGACAGTGATAACCGGGGAG. It codes for CASAGTVITGE. The whole CDR3 protein reads CASAGTVITGELFF.

For this clone: The read gets to within 3 residues of the CDR3 end, and the germline J gene fills in the rest. This chain links TRBV20-1 with TRBJ2-6; 9 positions match TRBD1. The CDR3 spans 17 residues. V shed 5 bases and J 0 bases; nucleotides not matched to a gene: 8. The V gene's germline CDR1 is DFQATT and CDR2 SNEGSKA (reference sequence). The CDR3 sequence: CSAPRTGATSGANVLTF. CDR3 bases read: TGCAGTGCTCCTAGGACAGGGGCAACCTCTGGGGCCAACGTC.

A note on this clone: The DNA ends 3 residues before the CDR3 does, and the rest of the CDR3 is filled in from the germline J gene. The rearrangement uses TRBV6-4 and TRBJ1-4; tentatively, D is TRBD1 (6 bases). The V and J ends lost 0 bases and 0 bases respectively, with 17 bases between them. Germline-derived CDR1 and CDR2 are MRHNA and SNTAGT. This CDR3 region has 19 residues. The CDR3 protein is CASSDSGWGQGATNEKLFF. The CDR3 bases that were read are TGTGCCAGCAGTGACTCGGGGTGGGGGCAGGGAGCAACTAATGAAAAA.